This is a list of T cell receptor beta chains from one sample in a study of T cell repertoires in cytomegalovirus infection. TCRdb itself ran the reads through MiXCR, one entry per CDR3 protein. The table shows 350,000 to 550,000 distinct CDR3 sequences, with approximately 33% occurring only once. The sequenced sample consisted of PBMCs. The source is a human donor in good health (CMV status not recorded). Some clones in this sample may be carry-over from other donors' samples. Each CDR3 is given with its conserved first and last residue. D genes are given only for firm matches. Clone sizes are given selectively: once, few, many, or a class where the clone is expanded.

d_gene	abundance	v_gene	j_gene	CDR3nt	CDR3aa
TRBD1	many	TRBV7-2	TRBJ1-4	TGTGCCAGCAGTGCCGACAGGGGGCATGAAAAACTGTTTTTT	CASSADRGHEKLFF
.	.	TRBV20-1	TRBJ1-5	TGCAGTGCGAAGACGGGGGGCAATCAGCCCCAGCATTTT	CSAKTGGNQPQHF
TRBD1	many	TRBV12-3/TRBV12-4	TRBJ1-3	TGTGCCAGCAGAGAGGACAGGGCCCTCCTTCGATATGGGAATTTT	CASREDRALLRYGNF
.	few	TRBV6-5	TRBJ1-1	TGTGCCAGCAGAGCGGGACCGATCACTGAAGCTTTCTTT	CASRAGPITEAFF
.	.	TRBV19	TRBJ1-5	TGTGCCAGTAGTATCGGACTTTTCAGGAGGGTCAATCCGCCCCAGCATTTT	CASSIGLFRRVNPPQHF
.	.	TRBV12-3/TRBV12-4	TRBJ2-1	TGTGCCAGCATGGAAAGGCTAGCCAATGAGCAGTTCTTC	CASMERLANEQFF
.	.	TRBV6-6	TRBJ2-3	TGTGCCAGCACCTACTCGACCCGCAGCACAGATACGCAGTATTTT	CASTYSTRSTDTQYF
TRBD2	.	TRBV20-1	TRBJ2-1	TGCAGTGCTAGAGATGGAGCGAGGCTAGCGGGGGGGCCTAATGAGCAGTTCTTC	CSARDGARLAGGPNEQFF
.	.	TRBV28	TRBJ1-5	TGTGCCAGCTTCCCAGGGCCCTCCGGTCAGCCCCAGCATTTT	CASFPGPSGQPQHF
.	.	TRBV12-3/TRBV12-4	TRBJ2-7	TGTGCCAGCAGTTTTGTAGTTGCCTACGAGCAGTACTTC	CASSFVVAYEQYF
TRBD2	.	TRBV7-9	TRBJ2-1	TGTGCCAGCAGCTTAGCGCCGGCTAGCGGGGCAACTATTTACAATGAGCAGTTCTTC	CASSLAPASGATIYNEQFF
.	few	TRBV12-3/TRBV12-4	TRBJ1-5	TGTGCCAGCAGTACAACAGGGTCTAGCAATCAGCCCCAGCATTTT	CASSTTGSSNQPQHF
TRBD2	many	TRBV12-3/TRBV12-4	TRBJ2-2	TGTGCCAGCAGTTTGAGGGTAGCGGGGGGCACCGGGGAGCTGTTTTTT	CASSLRVAGGTGELFF
.	few	TRBV7-9	TRBJ1-2	TGTGCCAGCAGCTTAGGACAGTCCTCATTTTATGGCTACACCTTC	CASSLGQSSFYGYTF
.	many	TRBV7-2	TRBJ1-4	TGTGCCAGCAGCTTAGTGGGTACCCGCACTAATGAAAAACTGTTTTTT	CASSLVGTRTNEKLFF
.	.	TRBV29-1	TRBJ2-5	TGCAGCGTTGCCAAGCAAGAGACCCAGTACTTC	CSVAKQETQYF
TRBD2	many	TRBV7-3	TRBJ2-3	TGTGCCAGCAGCCCGCCGGGACTAGCGGGGACAGATACGCAGTATTTT	CASSPPGLAGTDTQYF
.	.	TRBV7-2	TRBJ2-7	TGTGCCAGCAGAGCCTCAGTGTTAACCTACGAGCAGTACTTC	CASRASVLTYEQYF
.	.	TRBV29-1	TRBJ2-7	TGCAGCGTCCGAAGGGGCTCCTACGAGCAGTACTTC	CSVRRGSYEQYF
.	.	TRBV5-4	TRBJ2-7	TGTGCCAGCAGTCGACCCTCGGGGGACGACGAGCAGTACTTC	CASSRPSGDDEQYF
.	.	TRBV6-2/TRBV6-3	TRBJ2-5	TGTGCCAGCAGTTCGCCCTTAAACCAGGGAGATGGAGAGACCCAGTACTTC	CASSSPLNQGDGETQYF
.	once	TRBV10-3	TRBJ2-2	TGTGCCACGAGTGACAGCACCACTTCGAACACCGGGGAGCTGTTTTTT	CATSDSTTSNTGELFF
TRBD1	many	TRBV7-2	TRBJ2-7	TGTGCCAGCAGCTCACAGGGGATCGGCTACTACGAGCAGTACTTC	CASSSQGIGYYEQYF
.	.	TRBV3-1	TRBJ2-3	TGTGCCAGCAGCCGCCCCTGGGGAGGTGGGGGGAGTGATACGCAGTATTTT	CASSRPWGGGGSDTQYF